This T cell receptor beta chain was sequenced during a study of blood T cell repertoires in COVID-19. About the research overall: There were acute and convalescent COVID-19 samples, and they came from the United States, Italy and Spain. T cells, B-cell-depleted T cells, or PBMCs supplied cDNA or gDNA.

Germline-derived CDR1 and CDR2 are MNHEY and SVGEGT. Trimming shortened V by 6 bases and J by 0 bases, and 9 bases separated the two germline ends. This CDR3 region has 13 residues. Assay used: immunoSEQ multiplex PCR; TCRdb lists only in-frame clones, some missing. The repertoire has 150,000 to 170,000 clones, 75% to 95% of them found once; the top ten carry 0.55%. Source material: peripheral blood. The chain combines TRBV6-2 or TRBV6-3 with TRBJ2-7, with unresolved D. The origin of this receptor is a man aged 50 to 59 with acute or convalescent COVID-19. Here the CDR3 reads CASSRDISYEQYV. As DNA, the CDR3 is TGTGCCAGCAGCCGAGACATCTCCTACGAGCAGTACGTC.